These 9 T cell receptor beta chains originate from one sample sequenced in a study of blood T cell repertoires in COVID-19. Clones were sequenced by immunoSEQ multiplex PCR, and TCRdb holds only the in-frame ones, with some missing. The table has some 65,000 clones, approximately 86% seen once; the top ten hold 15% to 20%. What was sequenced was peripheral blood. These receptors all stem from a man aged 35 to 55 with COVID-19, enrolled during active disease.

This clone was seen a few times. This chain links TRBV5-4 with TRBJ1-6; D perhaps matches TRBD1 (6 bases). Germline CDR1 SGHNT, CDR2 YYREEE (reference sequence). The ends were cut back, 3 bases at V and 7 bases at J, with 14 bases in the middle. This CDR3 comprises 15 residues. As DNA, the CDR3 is TGTGCCAGCAGCTCCTCTAGGGACAAAAATTCACCCCTCCACTTT. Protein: CASSSSRDKNSPLHF.

CDR3 in amino acids: CASRHDRNTEAFF. CDR3 nucleotides: TGTGCCAGCAGACACGACAGGAACACTGAAGCTTTCTTT. The chain carries TRBV6-5 and TRBJ1-1, with TRBD1 as a possible D gene (5 bases). Germline V gives CDR1 MNHEY, CDR2 SVGAGI. With 6 bases removed from V and 1 base from J, the gap between germline ends came to 9 bases. CDR3 size: 13 residues.

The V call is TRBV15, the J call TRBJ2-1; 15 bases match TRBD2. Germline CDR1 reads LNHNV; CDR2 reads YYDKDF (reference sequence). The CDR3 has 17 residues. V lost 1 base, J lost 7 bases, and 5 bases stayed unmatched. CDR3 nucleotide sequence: TGTGCCACCAGCAGAGCCCGGACTAGCGGGGGGGTTAATGAGCAGTTCTTC. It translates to CATSRARTSGGVNEQFF.

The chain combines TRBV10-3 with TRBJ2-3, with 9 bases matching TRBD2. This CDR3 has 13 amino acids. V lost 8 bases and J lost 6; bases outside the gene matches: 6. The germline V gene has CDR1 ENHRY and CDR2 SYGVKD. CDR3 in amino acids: CAIGRGGPDTQYF. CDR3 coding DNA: TGTGCCATCGGGCGGGGGGGCCCTGATACGCAGTATTTT.

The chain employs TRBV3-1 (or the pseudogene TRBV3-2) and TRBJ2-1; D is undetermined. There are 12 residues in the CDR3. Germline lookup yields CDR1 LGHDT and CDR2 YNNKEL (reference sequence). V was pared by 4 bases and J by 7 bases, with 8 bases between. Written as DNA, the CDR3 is TGTGCCAGCAGCCCCGTCGGTAATGAGCAGTTCTTC. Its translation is CASSPVGNEQFF.

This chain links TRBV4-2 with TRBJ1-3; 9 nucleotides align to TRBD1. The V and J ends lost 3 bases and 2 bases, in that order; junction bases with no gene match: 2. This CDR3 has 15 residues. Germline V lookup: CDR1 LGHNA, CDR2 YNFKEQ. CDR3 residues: CASSQDRGTGNTIYF. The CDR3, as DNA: TGTGCCAGCAGCCAGGACAGGGGTACTGGAAACACCATATATTTT.

The CDR3 nucleotides are TGTGCCAGCAGCGTAGATAACGGGGGGGAGACCCAGTACTTC. Its protein is CASSVDNGGETQYF. V gene TRBV9 combines with J gene TRBJ2-5, with 7 bases fitting TRBD2. Losses at the gene ends were 0 bases for V and 5 bases for J; bases not matched to a gene: 4. CDR3 length equals 14 residues. CDR1 SGDLS and CDR2 YYNGEE come from the germline V gene.

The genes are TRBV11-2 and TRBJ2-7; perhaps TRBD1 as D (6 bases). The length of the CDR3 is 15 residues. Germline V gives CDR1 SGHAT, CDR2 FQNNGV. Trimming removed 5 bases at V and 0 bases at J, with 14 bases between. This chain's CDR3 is CASSPLWTASYEQYF. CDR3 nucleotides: TGTGCCAGCAGCCCCCTCTGGACAGCCTCCTACGAGCAGTACTTC.

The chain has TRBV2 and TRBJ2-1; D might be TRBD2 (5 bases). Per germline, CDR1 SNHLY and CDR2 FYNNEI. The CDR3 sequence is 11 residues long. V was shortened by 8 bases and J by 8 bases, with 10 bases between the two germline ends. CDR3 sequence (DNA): TGTGCCAGCGTACTAGTTTATGAGCAGTTCTTC. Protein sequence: CASVLVYEQFF.